One and the same sample provided the 5 T cell receptor beta chains below, sequenced in a study of OX40 agonist ivuxolimab in advanced cancers. Repertoires were generated with immunoSEQ multiplex PCR, while TCRdb's copy carries only in-frame clones and drops some. The sample carries 77,000 or so clones, 75% to 90% recorded once. Sequenced material: CD4+ or CD8+ T cells sorted from blood, taken in a trial of the OX40 agonist ivuxolimab. The origin of the receptors is an adult with an advanced solid tumor such as melanoma, head and neck, liver or kidney cancer.

The gene calls are TRBV6-5 and TRBJ1-1, with 10 bases identical to TRBD1. The length of the CDR3 is 14 residues. Germline V gene sequence: CDR1 MNHEY, CDR2 SVGAGI. V trimming: 2 bases; J trimming: 10 bases; junction bases outside the gene matches: 7. The CDR3 loop is CASSYTRQGAIAFF. CDR3 sequence (DNA): TGTGCCAGCAGTTACACCCGACAGGGGGCCATAGCTTTCTTT.

The chain carries TRBV19 and TRBJ2-2; D may be TRBD2 (6 bases). V shed 3 bases and J shed 4 bases, with 9 bases lying between them. CDR1 and CDR2 from the germline V gene are LNHDA and SQIVND (reference sequence). The CDR3 has 14 residues. The DNA for the CDR3 is TGTGCCAGTAGTATGAACGGGGGCACCGGGGAGCTGTTTTTT. Protein product: CASSMNGGTGELFF.

The chain combines TRBV19 with TRBJ1-5; tentative D call: TRBD1 (6 bases). The V gene's germline CDR1 is LNHDA and CDR2 SQIVND (reference sequence). The V end lost 4 bases, the J end lost 0 bases, and 19 bases lay between the germline ends. The CDR3 runs 18 residues. CDR3 nucleotides: TGTGCCAGTAGTAGACTCTGGCCCGGGACACCTAGCAATCAGCCCCAGCATTTT. This codes for CASSRLWPGTPSNQPQHF.

The chain employs TRBV2 and TRBJ1-5, with D unclear. V gave up 7 bases and J gave up 2 bases, with 12 bases separating them. Germline loops: CDR1 SNHLY, CDR2 FYNNEI. The CDR3 loop spans 14 amino acids. CDR3 in DNA: TGTGCCAGCACAGTCGCCTCTGGCAATCAGCCCCAGCATTTT. Its protein is CASTVASGNQPQHF.

This rearrangement joins TRBV7-2 to TRBJ1-5; 9 nucleotides align to TRBD1. CDR3 length equals 16 residues. The ends lost 0 bases at V and 5 bases at J; junction bases unmatched: 5. Germline loops: CDR1 SGHTA, CDR2 FQGNSA. CDR3 sequence (DNA): TGTGCCAGCAGCTTAGCCCCCGGACAGGGGCATCAGCCCCAGCATTTT. It specifies CASSLAPGQGHQPQHF.